This T cell receptor (beta chain) was retrieved from a study of blood T cell repertoires in COVID-19. The ends were cut back, 4 bases at V and 7 bases at J, with 10 bases in the middle. Germline CDR1 SGHVS, CDR2 FNYEAQ. The CDR3 extends over 13 amino acids. The table came from immunoSEQ multiplex PCR; TCRdb's copy has only in-frame clones and leaves some out. The sample carries hundreds of thousands of clones, 80% to 90% recorded once. The receptor was isolated from a man between 45 and 60 years old with acute or convalescent COVID-19. Specimen: peripheral blood. The gene calls are TRBV7-6 and TRBJ1-4; the D gene is possibly TRBD1 (5 bases). The CDR3, as DNA: TGTGCCAGCAGCTCGGGGGGGGGTGAAAAACTGTTTTTT. Amino acids: CASSSGGGEKLFF.